What follows describes a single TCR beta chain. Its antigen has not been determined. Base qualities are not recorded, but no much larger clone differs from it by a single base. One collaborating source in Seattle enrolled patients during active infection and followed them longitudinally through the course of disease. The collaborating institutions used their own protocols to collect whole blood in K2EDTA tubes. Collaborator samples were shipped for TCRbeta analysis as frozen whole blood, isolated PBMCs, or DNA extracted from either sample type. The record originates from a study of blood T cell repertoires in COVID-19 (dated by TCRdb to the early 2020s). Regarding the study in general: Collaborator samples came from the United States, Italy and Spain and covered acute and convalescent phases of COVID-19. The prospective study material was composed of cDNA or gDNA derived from T cells, B-cell-depleted T cells, or PBMCs. Subjects who had been exposed to COVID-19, were actively infected with it, or had recovered from it provided the deeply sampled blood TCRbeta repertoires that made up the dataset. The repertoires were made available in a free public database intended to serve as a resource for research on the immune response to SARS-CoV-2. Samples came from the ongoing ImmuneRACE study (first 160 participants) plus 1,254 subjects from 6 global collaborators. Nearly every sample came with metadata listing a de-identified subject ID, COVID-19 status, age in years and sex. Where HLA class I and class II types were available, the types were taken from metadata supplied by the sample provider, not from assay-based typing. What the research found in general, with its limitations: The amount of clinical and demographic metadata varied by source and participant and was provided uncurated.

TCRbeta CDR3 regions were amplified from genomic DNA by means of the immunoSEQ Assay, a bias-controlled multiplex PCR. On the authors' methods: Within the assay, amplification of reference gene primers was used to estimate how many nucleated cells each sample contained. To quantify the absolute abundance of each unique TCRbeta CDR3 rearrangement, sequence reads were collapsed and filtered. For each sample, productive Simpson clonality was calculated as the square root of Simpson's diversity index over productive rearrangements. The source is immuneACCESS, and TCRdb retained only in-frame sequences with V and J called. Part of the clones is not carried over; for the studies checked, unresolved V genes explain less than half of this, and the remainder is unexplained. That table furnishes V, J and clone size, whereas the DNA furnished D and trimming. For this sample the table gives 200,000 to 250,000 clones, of which 92% were detected only once. More than 0.7% of the sample is held by the ten biggest clonotypes.

The sequence was collected from a man between 60 and 70 years old with COVID-19, enrolled during active disease. Input material: peripheral blood.

At the DNA level, the sequence is TGTGCCAGCAGCCCACCAGGCGGGAGGATAGGCAATGAGCAGTTCTTC. It translates as CASSPPGGRIGNEQFF. Recombination linked TRBV7-8 to TRBJ2-1, with 8 bases matching TRBD2. Trimming takes 5 bases off V and 6 bases off J; junction bases not matched to a gene: 12. Its CDR3 holds 16 amino acids, cysteine through phenylalanine. The entry retains the CDR3 DNA only, 48 bases that are in frame from base 1. From a lookup of the germline V gene, CDR1 and CDR2 are SGHVS and FQNEAQ.